A selection of T cell receptor beta chains follows, all from one sample in a study of blood T cell repertoires in COVID-19. Sequencing used immunoSEQ multiplex PCR; TCRdb keeps in-frame clones, though not all of them. The table lists under 200,000 clones, 79% of them singletons, with roughly 8% in the top ten. The sequenced sample was peripheral blood. Receptor source: a woman aged 60-75 years with COVID-19, enrolled during active disease. Each CDR3 is given with its conserved first and last residue.

V gene: TRBV12-5
J gene: TRBJ2-5
CDR3 protein: CASAIDRVETQYF

V gene: TRBV28
J gene: TRBJ2-5
CDR3 protein: CASSSLILNPGQGKETQYF

V gene: TRBV4-3
J gene: TRBJ2-2
CDR3 protein: CASSQGPLTGELFF

V gene: TRBV20-1
J gene: TRBJ2-3
CDR3 protein: CSASKGEGADTQYF

V gene: TRBV5-1
J gene: TRBJ1-5
CDR3 protein: CASSSAGGEEEPQHF

V gene: TRBV6-6
J gene: TRBJ2-3
CDR3 protein: CASSTLVKGDTQYF

V gene: TRBV6-1
J gene: TRBJ2-7
CDR3 protein: CASSDILGGRGSYEQYF

V gene: TRBV20-1
J gene: TRBJ2-1
CDR3 protein: CSASRTGVSYNEQFF

V gene: TRBV15
J gene: TRBJ2-3
CDR3 protein: CATSRLTSGSTDTQYF

V gene: TRBV30
J gene: TRBJ2-1
CDR3 protein: CAWTQGLAAYNEQFF

V gene: TRBV28
J gene: TRBJ1-1
CDR3 protein: CASSSGGGTEAFF

V gene: TRBV5-4
J gene: TRBJ1-1
CDR3 protein: CASSPPGTGGGRTEAFF

V gene: TRBV28
J gene: TRBJ1-3
CDR3 protein: CASSPLRGIGNTIYF

V gene: TRBV27
J gene: TRBJ2-5
CDR3 protein: CASSFAGGGQETQYF

V gene: TRBV24-1
J gene: TRBJ2-1
CDR3 protein: CATSDAGLAALNEQFF

V gene: TRBV5-1
J gene: TRBJ2-3
CDR3 protein: CASSLDRVTTDTQYF

V gene: TRBV2
J gene: TRBJ2-5
CDR3 protein: CASSVASGSRETQYF

V gene: TRBV7-2
J gene: TRBJ2-7
CDR3 protein: CASSLVWAGGTYEQYF

V gene: TRBV3-1/TRBV3-2
J gene: TRBJ1-3
CDR3 protein: CASSPRGRSGNTIYF

V gene: TRBV3-1/TRBV3-2
J gene: TRBJ2-5
CDR3 protein: CASSQATSGGLGQETQYF

V gene: TRBV18
J gene: TRBJ1-1
CDR3 protein: CASSPMTGSPNTEAFF

V gene: TRBV2
J gene: TRBJ2-5
CDR3 protein: CASIGRGFLETQYF

V gene: TRBV10-3
J gene: TRBJ1-3
CDR3 protein: CAISDGSSGNTIYF

V gene: TRBV7-9
J gene: TRBJ1-4
CDR3 protein: CASTPSGEDEKLFF

V gene: TRBV7-7
J gene: TRBJ2-5
CDR3 protein: CASSLDRSGETQYF

V gene: TRBV11-2
J gene: TRBJ1-1
CDR3 protein: CASSLKRANTEAFF

V gene: TRBV30
J gene: TRBJ1-4
CDR3 protein: CAWTPLRGGRGKLFF

V gene: TRBV15
J gene: TRBJ1-6
CDR3 protein: CATAGGGYNSPLHF

V gene: TRBV2
J gene: TRBJ2-6
CDR3 protein: CASRVPGQGTPGANVLTF

V gene: TRBV11-2
J gene: TRBJ2-1
CDR3 protein: CASTVDRGQYNEQFF

V gene: TRBV7-8
J gene: TRBJ2-1
CDR3 protein: CASSFGLAGAYNEQFF

V gene: TRBV2
J gene: TRBJ1-5
CDR3 protein: CASSPGTPNQPQHF

V gene: TRBV12-5
J gene: TRBJ2-2
CDR3 protein: CASGLPRGTSGREPGELFF

V gene: TRBV5-1
J gene: TRBJ2-3
CDR3 protein: CASSLEGSTDTQYF

V gene: TRBV7-2
J gene: TRBJ2-7
CDR3 protein: CASSPSAVSGYEQYF

V gene: TRBV5-5
J gene: TRBJ2-5
CDR3 protein: CASSLAPGGRETQYF

V gene: TRBV15
J gene: TRBJ2-7
CDR3 protein: CATSRLEGLASFYEQYF

V gene: TRBV2
J gene: TRBJ2-1
CDR3 protein: CAIPYPGHGQGADEQFF

V gene: TRBV7-2
J gene: TRBJ2-1
CDR3 protein: CASKGGGSYNEQFF

V gene: TRBV6-5
J gene: TRBJ2-7
CDR3 protein: CASSTGDRSYEQYF

V gene: TRBV4-3
J gene: TRBJ1-4
CDR3 protein: CASSQGLQGAGEKLFF

V gene: TRBV3-1/TRBV3-2
J gene: TRBJ1-1
CDR3 protein: CASSQGRRREAFF

V gene: TRBV28
J gene: TRBJ1-6
CDR3 protein: CASSLSLGDPSPLHF

V gene: TRBV20-1
J gene: TRBJ2-2
CDR3 protein: CSASERPVGGSNTGELFF

V gene: TRBV28
J gene: TRBJ2-5
CDR3 protein: CASSGTHEETQYF

V gene: TRBV9
J gene: TRBJ1-1
CDR3 protein: CASSVGRGRVSEAFF

V gene: TRBV7-3
J gene: TRBJ2-1
CDR3 protein: CASSLLSRGSGVPYNEQFF

V gene: TRBV7-2
J gene: TRBJ1-3
CDR3 protein: CASSLEAGALGFGNTIYF

V gene: TRBV11-2
J gene: TRBJ1-6
CDR3 protein: CASSHDRGAYNSPLHF

V gene: TRBV29-1
J gene: TRBJ2-1
CDR3 protein: CSVDSGSRNEQFF

V gene: TRBV11-3
J gene: TRBJ2-2
CDR3 protein: CASSRGLGQEPNTGELFF

V gene: TRBV6-1
J gene: TRBJ2-2
CDR3 protein: CASSEQGQGLTGELFF

V gene: TRBV6-5
J gene: TRBJ2-3
CDR3 protein: CASSYSAGGFTDTQYF

V gene: TRBV28
J gene: TRBJ2-2
CDR3 protein: CASRRQRNKAGELFF

V gene: TRBV29-1
J gene: TRBJ2-1
CDR3 protein: CSVQAGNEQFF